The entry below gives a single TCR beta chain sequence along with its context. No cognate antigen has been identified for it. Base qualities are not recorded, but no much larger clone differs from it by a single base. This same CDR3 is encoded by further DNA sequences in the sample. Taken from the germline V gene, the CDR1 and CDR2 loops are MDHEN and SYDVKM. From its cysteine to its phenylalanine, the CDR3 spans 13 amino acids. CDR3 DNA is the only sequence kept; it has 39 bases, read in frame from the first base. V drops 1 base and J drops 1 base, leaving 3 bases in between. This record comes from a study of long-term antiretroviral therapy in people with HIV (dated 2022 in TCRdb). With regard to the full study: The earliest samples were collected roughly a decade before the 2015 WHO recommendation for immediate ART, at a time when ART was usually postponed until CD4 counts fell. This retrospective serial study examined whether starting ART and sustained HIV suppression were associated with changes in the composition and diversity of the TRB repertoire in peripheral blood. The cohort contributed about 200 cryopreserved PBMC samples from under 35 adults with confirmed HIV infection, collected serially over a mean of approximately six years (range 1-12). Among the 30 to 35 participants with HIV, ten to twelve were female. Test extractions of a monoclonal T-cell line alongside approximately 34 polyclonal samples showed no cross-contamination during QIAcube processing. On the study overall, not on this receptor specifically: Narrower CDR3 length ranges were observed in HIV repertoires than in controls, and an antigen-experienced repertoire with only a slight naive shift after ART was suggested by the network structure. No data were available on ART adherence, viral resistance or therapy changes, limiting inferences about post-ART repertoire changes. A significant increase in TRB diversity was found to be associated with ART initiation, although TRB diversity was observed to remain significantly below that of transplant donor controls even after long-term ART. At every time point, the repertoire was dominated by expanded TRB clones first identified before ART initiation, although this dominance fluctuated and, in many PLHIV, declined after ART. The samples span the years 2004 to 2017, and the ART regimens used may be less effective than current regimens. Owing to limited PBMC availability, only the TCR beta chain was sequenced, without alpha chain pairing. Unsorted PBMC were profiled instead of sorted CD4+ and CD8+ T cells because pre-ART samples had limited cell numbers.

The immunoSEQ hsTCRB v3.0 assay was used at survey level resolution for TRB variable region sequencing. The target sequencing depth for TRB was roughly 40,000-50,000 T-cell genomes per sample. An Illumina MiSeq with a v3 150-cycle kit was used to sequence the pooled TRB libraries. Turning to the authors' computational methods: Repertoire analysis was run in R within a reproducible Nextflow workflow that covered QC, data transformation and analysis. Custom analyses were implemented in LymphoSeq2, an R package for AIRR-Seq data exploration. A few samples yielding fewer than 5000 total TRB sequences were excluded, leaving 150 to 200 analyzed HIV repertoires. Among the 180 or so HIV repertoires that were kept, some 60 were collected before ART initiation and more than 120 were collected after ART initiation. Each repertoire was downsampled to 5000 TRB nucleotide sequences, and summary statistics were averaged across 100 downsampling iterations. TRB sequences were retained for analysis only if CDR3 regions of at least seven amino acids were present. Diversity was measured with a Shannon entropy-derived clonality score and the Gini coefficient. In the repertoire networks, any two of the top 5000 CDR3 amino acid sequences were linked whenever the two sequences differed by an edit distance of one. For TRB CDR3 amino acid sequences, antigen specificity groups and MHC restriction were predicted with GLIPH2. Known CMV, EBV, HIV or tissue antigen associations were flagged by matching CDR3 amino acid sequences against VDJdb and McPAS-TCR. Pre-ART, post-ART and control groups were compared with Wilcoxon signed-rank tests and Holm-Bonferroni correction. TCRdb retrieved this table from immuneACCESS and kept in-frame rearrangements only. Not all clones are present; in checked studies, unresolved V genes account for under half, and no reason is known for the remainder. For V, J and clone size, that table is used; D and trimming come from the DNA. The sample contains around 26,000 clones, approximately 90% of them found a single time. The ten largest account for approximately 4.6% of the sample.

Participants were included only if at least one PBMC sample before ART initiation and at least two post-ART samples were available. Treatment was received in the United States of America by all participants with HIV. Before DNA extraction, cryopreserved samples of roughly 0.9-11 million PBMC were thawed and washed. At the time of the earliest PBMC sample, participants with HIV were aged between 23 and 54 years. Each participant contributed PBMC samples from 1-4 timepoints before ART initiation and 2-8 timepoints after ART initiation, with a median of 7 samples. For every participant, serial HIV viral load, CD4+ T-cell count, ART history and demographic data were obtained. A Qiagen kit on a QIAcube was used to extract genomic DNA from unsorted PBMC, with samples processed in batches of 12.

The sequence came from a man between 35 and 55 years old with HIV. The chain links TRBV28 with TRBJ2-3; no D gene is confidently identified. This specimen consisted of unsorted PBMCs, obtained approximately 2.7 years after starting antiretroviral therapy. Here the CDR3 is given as CASSLSGTDTQYF. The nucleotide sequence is TGTGCCAGCAGTTTATCGGGCACAGATACGCAGTATTTT.